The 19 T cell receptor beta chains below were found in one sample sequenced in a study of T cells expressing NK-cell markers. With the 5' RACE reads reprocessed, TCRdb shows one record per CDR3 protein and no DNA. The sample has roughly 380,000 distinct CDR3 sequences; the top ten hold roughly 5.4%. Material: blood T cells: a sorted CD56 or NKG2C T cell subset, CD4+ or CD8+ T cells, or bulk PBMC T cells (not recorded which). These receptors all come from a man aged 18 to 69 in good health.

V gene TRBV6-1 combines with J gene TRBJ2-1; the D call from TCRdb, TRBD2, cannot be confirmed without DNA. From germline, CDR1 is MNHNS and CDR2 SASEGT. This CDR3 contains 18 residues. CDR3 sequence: CASSVLRASGSSYNEQFF.

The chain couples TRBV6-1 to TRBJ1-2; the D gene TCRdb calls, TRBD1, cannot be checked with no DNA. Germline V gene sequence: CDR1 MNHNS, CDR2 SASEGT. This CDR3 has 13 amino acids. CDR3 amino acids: CASSEDREEGYTF.

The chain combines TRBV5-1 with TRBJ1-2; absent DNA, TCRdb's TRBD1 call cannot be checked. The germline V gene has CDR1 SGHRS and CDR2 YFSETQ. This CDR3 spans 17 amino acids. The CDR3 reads CASSVRTGTGVLYGYTF.

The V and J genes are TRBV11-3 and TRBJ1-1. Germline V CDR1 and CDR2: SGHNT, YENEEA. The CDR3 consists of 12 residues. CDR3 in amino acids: CASSPTNGEAFF.

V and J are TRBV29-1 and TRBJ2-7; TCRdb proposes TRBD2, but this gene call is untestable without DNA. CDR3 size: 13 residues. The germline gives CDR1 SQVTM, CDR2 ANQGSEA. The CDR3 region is CSVGPLSVGEQYF.

CDR3 sequence reads: CASSQGLVNYEQYF. This chain joins TRBV4-2 and TRBJ2-7; TCRdb returns TRBD2, unconfirmable since there is no DNA. Germline assignment: CDR1 LGHNA and CDR2 YNFKEQ. This CDR3 has 14 residues.

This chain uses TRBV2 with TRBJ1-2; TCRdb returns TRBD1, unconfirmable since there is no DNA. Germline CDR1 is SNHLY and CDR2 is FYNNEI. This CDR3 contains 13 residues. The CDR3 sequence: CASSVTGGDGYTF.

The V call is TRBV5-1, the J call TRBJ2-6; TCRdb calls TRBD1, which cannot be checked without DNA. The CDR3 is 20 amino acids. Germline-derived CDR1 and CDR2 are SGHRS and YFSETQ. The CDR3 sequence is CASSLGGQGAISAGANVLTF.

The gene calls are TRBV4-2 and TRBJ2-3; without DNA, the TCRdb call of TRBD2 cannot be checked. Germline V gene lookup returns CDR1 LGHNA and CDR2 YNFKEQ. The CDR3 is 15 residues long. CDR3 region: CASSQATSARDTQYF.

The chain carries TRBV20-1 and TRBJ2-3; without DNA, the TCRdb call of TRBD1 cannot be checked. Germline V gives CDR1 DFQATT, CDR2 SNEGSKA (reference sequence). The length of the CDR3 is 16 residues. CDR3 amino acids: CSARDAGGRSTDTQYF.

CDR3 residues: CASSVPPSGGDVSRETQYF. This chain links TRBV5-1 with TRBJ2-5; TCRdb picks TRBD2, but there is no DNA to check that call. The CDR3 consists of 19 residues. CDR1 is SGHRS, CDR2 YFSETQ, per germline.

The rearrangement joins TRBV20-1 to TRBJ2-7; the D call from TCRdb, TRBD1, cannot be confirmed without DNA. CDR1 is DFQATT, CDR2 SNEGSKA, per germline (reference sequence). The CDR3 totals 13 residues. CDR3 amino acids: CSAKIAGAYEQYF.

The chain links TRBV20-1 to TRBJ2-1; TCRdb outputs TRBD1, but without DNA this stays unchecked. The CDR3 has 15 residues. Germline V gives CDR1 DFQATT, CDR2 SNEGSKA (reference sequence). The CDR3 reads CSARGRRGPSNEQFF.

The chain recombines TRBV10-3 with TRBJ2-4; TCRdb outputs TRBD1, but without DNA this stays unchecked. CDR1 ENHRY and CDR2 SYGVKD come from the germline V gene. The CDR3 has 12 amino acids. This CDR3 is CAISDQGDIQYF.

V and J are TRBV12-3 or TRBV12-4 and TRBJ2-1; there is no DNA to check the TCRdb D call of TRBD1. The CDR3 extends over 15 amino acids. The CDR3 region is CASSSRDRAHNEQFF.

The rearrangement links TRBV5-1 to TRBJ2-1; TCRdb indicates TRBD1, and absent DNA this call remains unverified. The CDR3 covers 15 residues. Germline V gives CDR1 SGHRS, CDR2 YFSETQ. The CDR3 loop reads CASSFRAQWSNEQFF.

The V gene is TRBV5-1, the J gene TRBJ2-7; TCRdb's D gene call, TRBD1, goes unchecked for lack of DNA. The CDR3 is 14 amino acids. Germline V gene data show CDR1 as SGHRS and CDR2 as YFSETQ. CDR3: CASSSRDRAYEQYF.

CDR3 amino acids: CASSPSGWGEQFF. The chain is built from TRBV7-3 and TRBJ2-1. Germline V gene lookup returns CDR1 SGHTA and CDR2 FQGTGA. This CDR3 is 13 amino acids long.

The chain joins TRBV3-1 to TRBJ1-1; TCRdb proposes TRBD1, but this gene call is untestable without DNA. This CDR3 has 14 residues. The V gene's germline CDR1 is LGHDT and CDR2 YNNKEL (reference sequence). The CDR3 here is CASSLRGYGTEAFF.